One and the same sample provided the 14 T cell receptor beta chains below, sequenced in a study of OX40 agonist ivuxolimab in advanced cancers. The assay was immunoSEQ multiplex PCR, and TCRdb's table has in-frame clones only and misses some. Here the sample spans around 67,000 clones, roughly 80% being singletons. The starting material was CD4+ or CD8+ T cells sorted from blood, obtained in a trial of the OX40 agonist ivuxolimab. The receptors here all came from an adult with an advanced solid tumor such as melanoma, head and neck, liver or kidney cancer.

The chain employs TRBV19 and TRBJ2-1, with D perhaps TRBD1 (6 bases). The V end was cut by 3 bases, the J end by 5 bases, with 8 bases between. Germline V gene lookup returns CDR1 LNHDA and CDR2 SQIVND (reference sequence). The CDR3 length is 13 residues. The CDR3 DNA is TGTGCCAGTAGTATCTGGACAGACAATGAGCAGTTCTTC. Protein sequence: CASSIWTDNEQFF.

This chain uses TRBV28 with TRBJ2-7, with 8 nucleotides matching TRBD2. With 3 bases clipped from V and 5 bases from J, the junction kept 6 bases outside the gene matches. The CDR3 covers 14 residues. Germline loops: CDR1 MDHEN, CDR2 SYDVKM. CDR3 nucleotide sequence: TGTGCCAGCAGTTTGGGACTAGTAATTGACGAGCAGTACTTC. This translates into CASSLGLVIDEQYF.

This clone is a singleton in its sample. The gene calls are TRBV14 and TRBJ2-7; D unresolved. Germline CDR1 and CDR2: SGHDN and FVKESK. The CDR3 has 15 amino acids. V lost 0 bases and J 2 bases, leaving 11 bases between the germline ends. CDR3 sequence reads: CASSQDLGGTYEQYF. DNA for the CDR3: TGTGCCAGCAGCCAAGATCTGGGCGGTACCTACGAGCAGTACTTC.

This rearrangement joins TRBV5-5 to TRBJ1-1, with D perhaps matching TRBD1 (6 bases). Germline V gene data show CDR1 as SGHKS and CDR2 as YYEKEE (reference sequence). The CDR3 spans 15 residues. V lost 3 bases to trimming and J lost 5 bases, with 17 bases between them. The DNA of the CDR3 is TGTGCCAGCAGCTGGTCGGCAGGGGCGCTTACTGAAGCTTTCTTT. Its translation: CASSWSAGALTEAFF.

The chain links TRBV25-1 to TRBJ1-2; 9 nucleotides match TRBD1. The V segment lost 2 bases and the J segment 4 bases; nucleotides outside the gene matches: 8. Germline CDR1 is MGHDK and CDR2 is SYGVNS. The CDR3 sequence is 16 residues long. CDR3 loop: CASSEQAGQGIYGYTF. The CDR3 bases are TGTGCCAGCAGTGAACAGGCTGGACAGGGGATCTATGGCTACACCTTC.

V is TRBV11-1 and J is TRBJ1-1; D is possibly TRBD1 (6 bases). CDR3 length: 14 amino acids. From germline, CDR1 is SGHAT and CDR2 FQDESV (reference sequence). V dropped 5 bases and J dropped 4 bases, with 14 bases sitting between them. Here the CDR3 reads CASSAQQGGTEAFF. The CDR3 nucleotides are TGTGCCAGCAGCGCTCAACAGGGAGGCACTGAAGCTTTCTTT.

The genes are TRBV4-1 and TRBJ1-2; 9 bases align to TRBD1. V lost 0 bases and J lost 4; bases outside the gene matches: 3. The CDR3 contains 15 residues. Germline CDR1 MGHRA, CDR2 YSYEKL. CDR3 in DNA: TGCGCCAGCAGCCAAGAAGACAGGGGGACCTATGGCTACACCTTC. Translating it yields CASSQEDRGTYGYTF.

V gene TRBV9 combines with J gene TRBJ2-1, with 8 bases aligning to TRBD1. The V gene end was trimmed by 1 base and the J gene end by 6 bases; junction bases not matched to a gene: 6. The CDR3 is made up of 15 amino acids. Germline V gene lookup returns CDR1 SGDLS and CDR2 YYNGEE. CDR3 residues: CASSVTGGLGNEQFF. The CDR3 DNA reads as TGTGCCAGCAGCGTAACAGGGGGATTAGGCAATGAGCAGTTCTTC.

CDR3 loop: CASSRGNTGELFF. In nucleotides, the CDR3 is TGTGCCAGCAGCAGGGGGAACACCGGGGAGCTGTTTTTT. The rearrangement links TRBV11-3 to TRBJ2-2; maybe TRBD1 (5 bases). V was pared by 5 bases and J by 1 base, with 5 bases between. In germline, CDR1 is SGHNT, CDR2 YENEEA. The CDR3 is made up of 13 amino acids.

The chain couples TRBV7-2 to TRBJ2-7; D is possibly TRBD2 (6 bases). Per germline, CDR1 SGHTA and CDR2 FQGNSA. V was clipped by 3 bases and J by 0 bases, with 12 bases between them. The CDR3 sequence is 15 residues long. CDR3 sequence (DNA): TGTGCCAGCAGCTTGCCGGGGGTCGCCTCCTACGAGCAGTACTTC. It encodes CASSLPGVASYEQYF. Full variable domain (missing parts from reference TRBV7-2 and TRBJ2-7): GAGVSQSPSNKVTEKGKDVELRCDPISGHTALYWYRQSLGQGLEFLIYFQGNSAPDKSGLPSDRFSAERTGGSVSTLTIQRTQQEDSAVYLCASSLPGVASYEQYFGPGTRLTVT.

This clone was picked up one time. J is TRBJ2-1 and V is TRBV19; a weak D match, TRBD2 (5 bases). V lost 5 bases and J lost 5, with 19 bases in between. Germline-derived CDR1 and CDR2 are LNHDA and SQIVND (reference sequence). The CDR3 length is 16 residues. CDR3 nucleotides: TGTGCCAGTAGTGCGCGGAGGTCTAGCTCACACAATGAGCAGTTCTTC. Translation gives CASSARRSSSHNEQFF.

The chain employs TRBV2 and TRBJ2-7; tentatively, D is TRBD1 or TRBD2 (5 bases each). The CDR3 is 11 amino acids. V was cut by 4 bases and J by 9 bases, with 10 bases left in between. The germline V gene encodes CDR1 SNHLY and CDR2 FYNNEI. As DNA, the CDR3 is TGTGCCAGCAGTGTTAGGGGAGTGCAGTACTTC. Its translation: CASSVRGVQYF. The variable domain in full, with the rest retrieved from reference TRBV2 and TRBJ2-7, is EPEVTQTPSHQVTQMGQEVILRCVPISNHLYFYWYRQILGQKVEFLVSFYNNEISEKSEIFDDQFSVERPDGSNFTLKIRSTKLEDSAMYFCASSVRGVQYFGPGTRLTVT.

The CDR3 here is CASSMTSGNTDTQYF. In nucleotides, the CDR3 is TGTGCCAGTAGTATGACTAGCGGAAACACAGATACGCAGTATTTT. The chain links TRBV19 to TRBJ2-3; 9 bases line up with TRBD2. Germline CDR1 LNHDA, CDR2 SQIVND (reference sequence). CDR3 size: 15 residues. The ends lost 3 bases at V and 2 bases at J; junction bases unmatched: 3.

V is TRBV6-1 and J is TRBJ2-2; D not certain. The CDR3 runs to 13 residues. CDR1 and CDR2 (germline): MNHNS, SASEGT. Trimming removed 6 bases at V and 5 bases at J, with 10 bases between. The CDR3 region is CASRVTSTGELFF. The CDR3 DNA reads as TGTGCCAGCAGAGTTACATCTACCGGGGAGCTGTTTTTT.